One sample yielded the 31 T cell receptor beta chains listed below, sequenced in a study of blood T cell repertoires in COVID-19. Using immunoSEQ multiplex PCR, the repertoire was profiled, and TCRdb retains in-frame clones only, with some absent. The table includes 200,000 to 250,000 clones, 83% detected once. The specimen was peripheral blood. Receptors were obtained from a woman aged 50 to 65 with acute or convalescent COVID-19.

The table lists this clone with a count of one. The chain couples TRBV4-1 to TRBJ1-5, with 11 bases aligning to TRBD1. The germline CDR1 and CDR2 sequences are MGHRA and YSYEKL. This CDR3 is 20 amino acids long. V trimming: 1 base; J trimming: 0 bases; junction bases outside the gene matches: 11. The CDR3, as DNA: TGCGCCAGCAGCCAAGCTACGGACAGGGGGCTATATAGTAGCAATCAGCCCCAGCATTTT. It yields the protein CASSQATDRGLYSSNQPQHF.

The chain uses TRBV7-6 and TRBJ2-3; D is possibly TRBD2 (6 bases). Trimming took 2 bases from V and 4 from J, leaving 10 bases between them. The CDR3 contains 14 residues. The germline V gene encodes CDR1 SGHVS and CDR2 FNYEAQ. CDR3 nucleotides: TGTGCCAGCAGCTTAACGGGGGACGCAGATACGCAGTATTTT. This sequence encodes CASSLTGDADTQYF.

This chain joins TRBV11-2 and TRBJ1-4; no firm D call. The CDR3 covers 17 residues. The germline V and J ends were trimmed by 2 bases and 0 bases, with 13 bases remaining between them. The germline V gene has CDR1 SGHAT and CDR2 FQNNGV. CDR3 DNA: TGTGCCAGCAGCTTAAGTGGCGGCAGAACAACTAATGAAAAACTGTTTTTT. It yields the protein CASSLSGGRTTNEKLFF.

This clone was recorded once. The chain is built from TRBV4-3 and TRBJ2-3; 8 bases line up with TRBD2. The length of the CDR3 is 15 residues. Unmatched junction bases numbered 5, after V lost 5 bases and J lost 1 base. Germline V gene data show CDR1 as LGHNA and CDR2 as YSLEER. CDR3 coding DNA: TGCGCCAGCAGCTTGACCGGGGGGGGCACAGATACGCAGTATTTT. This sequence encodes CASSLTGGGTDTQYF.

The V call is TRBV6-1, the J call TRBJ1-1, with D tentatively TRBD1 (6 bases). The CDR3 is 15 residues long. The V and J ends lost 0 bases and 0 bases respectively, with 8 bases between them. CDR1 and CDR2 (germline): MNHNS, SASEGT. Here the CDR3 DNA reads TGTGCCAGCAGTGAAGCGTACAGGGTGAACACTGAAGCTTTCTTT. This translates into CASSEAYRVNTEAFF.

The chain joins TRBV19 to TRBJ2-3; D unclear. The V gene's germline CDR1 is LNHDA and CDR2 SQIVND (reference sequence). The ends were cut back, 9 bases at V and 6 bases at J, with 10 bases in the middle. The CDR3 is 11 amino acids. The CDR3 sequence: CASESVDTQYF. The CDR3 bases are TGTGCCAGCGAGTCTGTTGATACGCAGTATTTT.

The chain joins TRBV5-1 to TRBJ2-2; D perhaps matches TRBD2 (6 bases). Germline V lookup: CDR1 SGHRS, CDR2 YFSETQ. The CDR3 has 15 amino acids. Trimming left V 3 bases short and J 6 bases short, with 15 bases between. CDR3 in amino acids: CASSWRGLLPGELFF. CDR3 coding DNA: TGCGCCAGCAGCTGGAGGGGCCTCCTCCCCGGGGAGCTGTTTTTT.

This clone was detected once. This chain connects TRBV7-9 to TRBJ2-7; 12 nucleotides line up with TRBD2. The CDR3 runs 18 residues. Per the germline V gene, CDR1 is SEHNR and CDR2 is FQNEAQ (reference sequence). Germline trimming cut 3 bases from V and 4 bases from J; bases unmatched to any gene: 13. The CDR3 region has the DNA TGTGCCAGCAGCTTTTCCGCTCAACTAGCGGGGGGTCAGTACGAGCAGTACTTC. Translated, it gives CASSFSAQLAGGQYEQYF.

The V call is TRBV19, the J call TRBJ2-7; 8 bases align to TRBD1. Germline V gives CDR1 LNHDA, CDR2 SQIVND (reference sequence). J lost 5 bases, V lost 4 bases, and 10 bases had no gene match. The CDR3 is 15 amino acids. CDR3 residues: CASSTSTGASNEQYF. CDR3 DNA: TGTGCCAGTAGTACTTCGACAGGGGCAAGCAACGAGCAGTACTTC.

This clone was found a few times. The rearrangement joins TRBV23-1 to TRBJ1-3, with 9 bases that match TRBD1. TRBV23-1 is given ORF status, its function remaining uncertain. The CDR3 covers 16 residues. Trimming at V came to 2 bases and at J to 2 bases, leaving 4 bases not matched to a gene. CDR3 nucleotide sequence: TGCGCCAGCAGTCAAGGGGACAGGGAACCTGGAAACACCATATATTTT. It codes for CASSQGDREPGNTIYF.

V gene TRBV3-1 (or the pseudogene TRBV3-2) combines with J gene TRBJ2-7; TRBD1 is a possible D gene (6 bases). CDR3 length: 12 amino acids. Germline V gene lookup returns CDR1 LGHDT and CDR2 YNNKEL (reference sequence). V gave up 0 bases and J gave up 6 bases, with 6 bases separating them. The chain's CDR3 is CASSQDRGEQYF. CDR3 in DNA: TGTGCCAGCAGCCAAGACAGGGGCGAGCAGTACTTC.

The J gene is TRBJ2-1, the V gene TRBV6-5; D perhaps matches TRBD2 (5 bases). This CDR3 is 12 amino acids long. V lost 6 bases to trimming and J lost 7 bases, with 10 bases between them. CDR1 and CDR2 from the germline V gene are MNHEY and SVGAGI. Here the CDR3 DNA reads TGTGCCAGCAGGGCCTCGGGGAATGAGCAGTTCTTC. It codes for CASRASGNEQFF.

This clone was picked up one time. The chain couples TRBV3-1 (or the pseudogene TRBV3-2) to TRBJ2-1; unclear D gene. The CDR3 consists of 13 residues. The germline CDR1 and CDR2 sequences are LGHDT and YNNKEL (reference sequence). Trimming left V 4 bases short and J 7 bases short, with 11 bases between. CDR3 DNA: TGTGCCAGCAGCCCTATGAGTGATAATGAGCAGTTCTTC. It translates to CASSPMSDNEQFF.

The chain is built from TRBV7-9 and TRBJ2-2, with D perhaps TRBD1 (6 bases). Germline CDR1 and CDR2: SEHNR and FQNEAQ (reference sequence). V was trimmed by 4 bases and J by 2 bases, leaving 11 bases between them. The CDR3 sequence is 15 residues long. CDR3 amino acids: CASSSMGQNTGELFF. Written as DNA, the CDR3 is TGTGCCAGCAGCTCAATGGGACAAAACACCGGGGAGCTGTTTTTT.

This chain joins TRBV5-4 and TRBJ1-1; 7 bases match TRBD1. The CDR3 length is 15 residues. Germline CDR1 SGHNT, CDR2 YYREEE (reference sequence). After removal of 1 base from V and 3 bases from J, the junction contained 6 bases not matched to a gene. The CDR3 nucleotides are TGTGCCAGCAGCTTGCGCCAACAGGGGTACACTGAAGCTTTCTTT. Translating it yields CASSLRQQGYTEAFF.

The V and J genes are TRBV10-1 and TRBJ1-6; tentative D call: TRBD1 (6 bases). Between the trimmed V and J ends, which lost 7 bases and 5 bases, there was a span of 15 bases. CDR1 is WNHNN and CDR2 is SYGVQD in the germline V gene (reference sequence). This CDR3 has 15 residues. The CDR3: CASKDSALDNSPLHF. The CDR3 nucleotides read TGCGCCAGCAAGGACAGCGCCTTAGATAATTCACCCCTCCACTTT.

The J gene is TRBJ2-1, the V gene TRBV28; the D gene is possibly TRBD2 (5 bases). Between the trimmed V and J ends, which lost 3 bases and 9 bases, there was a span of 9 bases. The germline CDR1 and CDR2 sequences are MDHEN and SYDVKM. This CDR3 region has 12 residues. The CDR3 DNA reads TGTGCCAGCAGTTTCGGGGTTACTGAGCAGTTCTTC. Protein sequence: CASSFGVTEQFF.

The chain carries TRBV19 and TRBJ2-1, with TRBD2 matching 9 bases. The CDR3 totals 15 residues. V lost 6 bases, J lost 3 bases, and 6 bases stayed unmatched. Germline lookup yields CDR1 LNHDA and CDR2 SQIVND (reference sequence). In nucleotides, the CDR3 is TGTGCCAGTAGCGAACGACTAGCGGTCTACAATGAGCAGTTCTTC. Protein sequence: CASSERLAVYNEQFF.

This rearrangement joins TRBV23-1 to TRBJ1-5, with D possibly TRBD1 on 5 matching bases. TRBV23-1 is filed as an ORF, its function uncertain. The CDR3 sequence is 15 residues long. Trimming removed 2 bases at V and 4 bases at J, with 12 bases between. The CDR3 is CASSQVVQANQPQHF. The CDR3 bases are TGCGCCAGCAGTCAAGTAGTACAGGCTAATCAGCCCCAGCATTTT.

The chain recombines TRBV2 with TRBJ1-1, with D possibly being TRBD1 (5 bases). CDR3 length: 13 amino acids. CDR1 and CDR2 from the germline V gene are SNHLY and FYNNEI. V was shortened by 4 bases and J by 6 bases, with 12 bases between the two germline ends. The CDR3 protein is CASSAVGVAEAFF. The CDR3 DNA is TGTGCCAGCAGTGCGGTAGGGGTAGCTGAAGCTTTCTTT. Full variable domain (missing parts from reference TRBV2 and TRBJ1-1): EPEVTQTPSHQVTQMGQEVILRCVPISNHLYFYWYRQILGQKVEFLVSFYNNEISEKSEIFDDQFSVERPDGSNFTLKIRSTKLEDSAMYFCASSAVGVAEAFFGQGTRLTVV.

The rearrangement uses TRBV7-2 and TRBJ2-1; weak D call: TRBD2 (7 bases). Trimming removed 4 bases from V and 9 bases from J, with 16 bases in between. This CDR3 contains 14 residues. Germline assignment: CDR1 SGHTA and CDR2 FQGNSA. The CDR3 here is CASSWGSGGGEQFF. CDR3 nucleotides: TGTGCCAGCAGCTGGGGGTCGGGGGGCGGTGAGCAGTTCTTC.

The CDR3 region has the DNA TGCACCAGCAGCCAAGACGACAGACGCCCCTATGGCTACACCTTC. Translating gives CTSSQDDRRPYGYTF. This sequence joins TRBV1 and TRBJ1-2; TRBD1 is the table's D call, not checked against the DNA. TRBV1 is given as a pseudogene. There are 15 residues in the CDR3.

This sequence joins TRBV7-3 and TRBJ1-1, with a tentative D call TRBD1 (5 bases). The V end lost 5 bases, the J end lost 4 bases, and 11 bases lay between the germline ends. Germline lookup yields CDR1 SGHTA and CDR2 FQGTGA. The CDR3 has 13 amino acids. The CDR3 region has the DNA TGTGCCAGCAGCCACGCGGGGGGCACTGAAGCTTTCTTT. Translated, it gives CASSHAGGTEAFF.

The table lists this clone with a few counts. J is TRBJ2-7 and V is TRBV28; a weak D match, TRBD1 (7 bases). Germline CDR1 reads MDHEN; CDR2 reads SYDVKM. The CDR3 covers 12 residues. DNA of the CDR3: TGTTCCCACCAGGGGGGCAACTACGAGCAGTACTTC. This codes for CSHQGGNYEQYF.

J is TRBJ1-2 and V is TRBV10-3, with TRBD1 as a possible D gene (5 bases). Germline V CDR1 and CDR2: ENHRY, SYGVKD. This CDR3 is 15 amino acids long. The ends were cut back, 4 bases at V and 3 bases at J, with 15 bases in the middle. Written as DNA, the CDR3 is TGTGCCATCAGTGGAGTAGGGTTGGGGCACTATGGCTACACCTTC. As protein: CAISGVGLGHYGYTF.

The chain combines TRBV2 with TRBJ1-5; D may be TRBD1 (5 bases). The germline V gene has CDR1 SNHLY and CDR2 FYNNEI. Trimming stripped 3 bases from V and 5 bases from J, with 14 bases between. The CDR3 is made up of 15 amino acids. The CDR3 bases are TGTGCCAGCAGTGATTCGGGGGGAGGGCATCAGCCCCAGCATTTT. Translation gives CASSDSGGGHQPQHF.

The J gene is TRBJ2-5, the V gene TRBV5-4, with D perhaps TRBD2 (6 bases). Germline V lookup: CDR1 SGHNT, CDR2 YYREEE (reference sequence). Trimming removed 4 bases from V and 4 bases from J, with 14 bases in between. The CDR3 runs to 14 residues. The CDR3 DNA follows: TGTGCCAGCAGCCCGATCCCGGAGGGAGAGACCCAGTACTTC. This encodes CASSPIPEGETQYF.

The CDR3 protein is CASSNGGQHTIRQYF. CDR3 sequence (DNA): TGTGCCAGCAGCAACGGGGGACAGCATACTATTAGGCAGTACTTC. The genes are TRBV6-5 and TRBJ2-7; D may be TRBD1 (7 bases). The V and J ends lost 6 bases and 9 bases respectively, with 24 bases between them. From germline, CDR1 is MNHEY and CDR2 SVGAGI. The CDR3 covers 15 residues.

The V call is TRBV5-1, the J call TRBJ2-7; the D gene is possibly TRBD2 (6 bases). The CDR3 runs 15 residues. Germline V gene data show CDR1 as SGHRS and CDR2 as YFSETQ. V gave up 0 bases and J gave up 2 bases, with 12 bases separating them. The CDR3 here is CASSLEVAAAYEQYF. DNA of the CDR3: TGCGCCAGCAGCTTGGAAGTAGCGGCGGCCTACGAGCAGTACTTC.

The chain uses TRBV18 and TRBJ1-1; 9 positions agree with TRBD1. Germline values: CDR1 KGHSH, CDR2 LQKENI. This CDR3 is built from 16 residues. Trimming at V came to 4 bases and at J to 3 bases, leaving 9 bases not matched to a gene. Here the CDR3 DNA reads TGTGCCAGCTCACAGTCACAGGGGGCGCTGGACACTGAAGCTTTCTTT. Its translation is CASSQSQGALDTEAFF.

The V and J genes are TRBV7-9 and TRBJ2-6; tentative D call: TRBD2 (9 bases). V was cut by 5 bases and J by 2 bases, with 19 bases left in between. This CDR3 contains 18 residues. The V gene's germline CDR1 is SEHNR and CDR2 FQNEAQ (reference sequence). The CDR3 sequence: CASSPSGTGLPGANVLTF. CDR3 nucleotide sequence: TGTGCCAGCAGCCCTAGCGGGACAGGCCTACCTGGGGCCAACGTCCTGACTTTC.